These 6 T cell receptor beta chains share one sample of origin, sequenced in a study of blood T cell repertoires in COVID-19. The assay was immunoSEQ multiplex PCR, and TCRdb's table has in-frame clones only and misses some. The data contain about 310,000 clones, 85% to 90% of them singletons. The material sequenced was PBMCs or T cells enriched from blood (not recorded which). Receptor source: a woman in her thirties who had recovered from COVID-19.

The rearrangement joins TRBV4-1 to TRBJ1-5, with D possibly TRBD1 on 5 matching bases. V lost 1 base to trimming and J lost 4 bases, with 14 bases between them. The CDR3 totals 16 residues. Germline loops: CDR1 MGHRA, CDR2 YSYEKL. The CDR3 is CASSQGGTQGNQPQHF. Written as DNA, the CDR3 is TGCGCCAGCAGCCAAGGCGGAACTCAGGGTAATCAGCCCCAGCATTTT.

The chain recombines TRBV28 with TRBJ1-5; tentative D call: TRBD1 (5 bases). Deletions cut 6 bases from V and 6 bases from J, with 15 bases between. CDR1 is MDHEN, CDR2 SYDVKM, per germline. The CDR3 has 14 residues. The CDR3 reads CASRGAGGGQPQHF. CDR3 sequence (DNA): TGTGCCAGCAGAGGGGCCGGGGGTGGTCAGCCCCAGCATTTT.

This chain links TRBV10-3 with TRBJ2-2; 9 nucleotides match TRBD1. Trimming removed 2 bases from V and 5 bases from J; junction bases left unmatched: 6. The CDR3 loop spans 16 amino acids. Germline assignment: CDR1 ENHRY and CDR2 SYGVKD. This chain's CDR3 is CAISERGTGRTGELFF. For the CDR3, the DNA is TGTGCCATCAGTGAGCGGGGGACAGGGCGGACCGGGGAGCTGTTTTTT.

This chain links TRBV30 with TRBJ1-6; no definite D call. V gave up 4 bases and J gave up 7 bases, with 8 bases separating them. This CDR3 has 12 amino acids. Germline CDR1 is GTSNPN and CDR2 is SVGIG (reference sequence). CDR3 sequence: CAWNGYNSPLHF. The CDR3 DNA sequence: TGTGCCTGGAACGGGTACAATTCACCCCTCCACTTT.

The chain carries TRBV27 and TRBJ1-4; the D is unclear. Germline V gene data show CDR1 as MNHEY and CDR2 as SMNVEV (reference sequence). The CDR3 has 16 amino acids. Trimming shortened V by 5 bases and J by 0 bases, and 13 bases separated the two germline ends. Written as DNA, the CDR3 is TGTGCCAGCAGTAAAACAAGCGACGCAACTAATGAAAAACTGTTTTTT. Its protein is CASSKTSDATNEKLFF.

This rearrangement joins TRBV2 to TRBJ2-1; D is possibly TRBD1 (5 bases). V shed 4 bases and J shed 5 bases, with 12 bases lying between them. CDR1 is SNHLY, CDR2 FYNNEI, per germline. There are 14 residues in the CDR3. DNA for the CDR3: TGTGCCAGCAGTGCCCAGGGTTTGGACAATGAGCAGTTCTTC. This codes for CASSAQGLDNEQFF. Combining the CDR3 with reference TRBV2 and TRBJ2-1 gives the whole variable domain EPEVTQTPSHQVTQMGQEVILRCVPISNHLYFYWYRQILGQKVEFLVSFYNNEISEKSEIFDDQFSVERPDGSNFTLKIRSTKLEDSAMYFCASSAQGLDNEQFFGPGTRLTVL.